A single sample gave rise to the 5 T cell receptor beta chains below, sequenced in a study of T cells after yellow fever vaccination. TCRdb reanalysed the 5' RACE reads using MiXCR and keeps one entry per CDR3 protein. The sample has roughly 16,000 distinct CDR3 sequences; just over 4% are singletons. This sample comprised PBMCs, either bulk or a sorted T-cell subset (CD4+, CD8+, memory, or dextramer-sorted; not recorded which), obtained 15 days after the yellow fever booster vaccination. The receptors stem from a young man who received the YFV17D yellow fever vaccine.

This clonotype was seen at least ten times. This rearrangement joins TRBV20-1 to TRBJ2-3; TRBD2 aligns across 8 bases. V dropped 6 bases and J dropped 2; count of bases not matched to a gene: 13. There are 16 residues in the CDR3. The V gene's germline CDR1 is DFQATT and CDR2 SNEGSKA (reference sequence). The CDR3 DNA sequence: TGCAGTGCCCGTCCCCTGGGCGGGAGGAACACAGATACGCAGTATTTT. Encoded protein: CSARPLGGRNTDTQYF.

This clonotype ranks as medium-sized (0.01 to 0.1%). V gene TRBV2 combines with J gene TRBJ1-1; D not resolved. This CDR3 region has 15 residues. Per the germline V gene, CDR1 is SNHLY and CDR2 is FYNNEI. V gave up 3 bases and J gave up 0 bases, with 11 bases separating them. CDR3 nucleotides: TGTGCCAGCAGTGAGTTTGACTTCATGAACACTGAAGCTTTCTTT. It yields the protein CASSEFDFMNTEAFF.

This clonotype was observed a handful of times. In DNA, the CDR3 is TGTGCCAGCAGCCAGGGGACAGGGTTAACCAAAAACATTCAGTACTTC. Translation: CASSQGTGLTKNIQYF. J is TRBJ2-4 and V is TRBV6-1; the match to TRBD1 covers 9 bases. J lost 2 bases, V lost 6 bases, and 8 bases had no gene match. Germline CDR1 reads MNHNS; CDR2 reads SASEGT. The CDR3 has 16 residues.

V is TRBV7-9 and J is TRBJ2-1, with 7 bases matching TRBD2. The junction had 2 bases not matched to a gene; V was cut back by 3 bases and J by 0 bases. This CDR3 is 15 amino acids long. Germline CDR1 SEHNR, CDR2 FQNEAQ (reference sequence). CDR3 region: CASSLSGISYNEQFF. The DNA for the CDR3 is TGTGCCAGCAGCTTGAGCGGGATCTCCTACAATGAGCAGTTCTTC.

This clonotype came up many times. The rearrangement links TRBV20-1 to TRBJ2-5; 7 bases are a match to TRBD2. The CDR3 sequence is 15 residues long. CDR1 is DFQATT, CDR2 SNEGSKA, per germline (reference sequence). With 6 bases clipped from V and 1 base from J, the junction kept 11 bases outside the gene matches. Here the CDR3 DNA reads TGCAGTGCCTGGCCCGGGGCGGGAGCCCAAGAGACCCAGTACTTC. As protein: CSAWPGAGAQETQYF.